The sequence of this T cell receptor (beta chain) was determined in a study of blood T cell repertoires in COVID-19. Study summary: Donors in the United States, Italy and Spain gave samples during acute or convalescent COVID-19. From T cells, B-cell-depleted T cells, or PBMCs came the material, which was cDNA or gDNA.

The CDR3 spans 13 residues. V was clipped by 2 bases and J by 3 bases, with 4 bases between them. Sequenced by immunoSEQ multiplex PCR; TCRdb stores in-frame clones only, minus some. The sample has more than 300,000 clones, around 88% seen once. Sequenced: peripheral blood. V usage is TRBV12-3 or TRBV12-4 and J usage is TRBJ1-4; D not resolved. This TCR was recovered from a woman aged 45-60 years with acute or convalescent COVID-19. The CDR3 bases are TGTGCCAGCAGTTTAACAGCTAATGAAAAACTGTTTTTT. This sequence encodes CASSLTANEKLFF.